This T cell receptor beta chain was identified in a study of T cells in tumors and immune-related adverse events. V shed 3 bases and J shed 0 bases, with 11 bases lying between them. Germline lookup yields CDR1 SNHLY and CDR2 FYNNEI. The CDR3 length is 15 residues. Assay: immunoSEQ multiplex PCR; the TCRdb copy retains only in-frame clones and omits some. The repertoire includes several thousand clones, 94% of them detected once, and approximately 2.2% sits in the top ten. The TCR was taken from a female donor with metastatic renal cell carcinoma. Specimen: lymph node tissue, collected from a patient treated with anti-PD-1 therapy. This chain links TRBV2 with TRBJ1-1; D gene unclear. The CDR3 reads CASSDRGYMNTEAFF. Here the CDR3 DNA reads TGTGCCAGCAGTGATAGAGGCTACATGAACACTGAAGCTTTCTTT.